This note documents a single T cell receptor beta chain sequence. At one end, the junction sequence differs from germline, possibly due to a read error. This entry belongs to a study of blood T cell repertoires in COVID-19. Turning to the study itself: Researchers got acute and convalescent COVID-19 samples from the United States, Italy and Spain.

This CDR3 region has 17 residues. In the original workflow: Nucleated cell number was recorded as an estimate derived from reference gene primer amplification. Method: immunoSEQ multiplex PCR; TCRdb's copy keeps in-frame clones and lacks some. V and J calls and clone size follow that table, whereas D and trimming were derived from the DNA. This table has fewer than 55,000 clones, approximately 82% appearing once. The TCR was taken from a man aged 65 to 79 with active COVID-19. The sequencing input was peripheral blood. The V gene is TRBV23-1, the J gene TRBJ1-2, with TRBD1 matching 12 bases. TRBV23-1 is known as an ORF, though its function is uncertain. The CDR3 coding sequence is TGCGCCAGCAGTCAATCAGGAAGGGACAGGGGGCCAGAAATCTCAGACTTC. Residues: CASSQSGRDRGPEISDF.